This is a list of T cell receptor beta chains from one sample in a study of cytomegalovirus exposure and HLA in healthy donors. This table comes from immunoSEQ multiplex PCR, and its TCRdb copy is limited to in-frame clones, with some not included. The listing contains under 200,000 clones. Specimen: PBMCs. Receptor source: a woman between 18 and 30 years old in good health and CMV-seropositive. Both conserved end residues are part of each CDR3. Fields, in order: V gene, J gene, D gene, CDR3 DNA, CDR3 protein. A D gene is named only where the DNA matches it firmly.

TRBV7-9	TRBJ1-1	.	TGTGCCAGCAGCAAGCTAGGGGGACGAACGGCCAACACTGAAGCTTTCTTT	CASSKLGGRTANTEAFF
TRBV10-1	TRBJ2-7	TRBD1	TGCGCCAGCATGGGACAGGGTTCCTACGAGCAGTACTTC	CASMGQGSYEQYF
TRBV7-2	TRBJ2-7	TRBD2	TGTGCCAGCAGCCTGGGACTAGCGGTATACGAGCAGTACTTC	CASSLGLAVYEQYF
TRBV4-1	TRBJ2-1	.	TGCGCCAGCAGCCAACCCTGGGTAGGGGCTGGCGATGAGCAGTTCTTC	CASSQPWVGAGDEQFF
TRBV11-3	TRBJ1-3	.	TGTGCCAGCAGCTTAGGAGGAGATTCTGGAAACACCATATATTTT	CASSLGGDSGNTIYF
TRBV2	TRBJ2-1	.	TGTGCCAGCAATCCCTGGACTCTAAGGAACAATGAGCAGTTCTTC	CASNPWTLRNNEQFF
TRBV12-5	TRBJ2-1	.	TGTGCTAGTGGTCCCCCCCGGACTGCCACCTACAATGAGCAGTTCTTC	CASGPPRTATYNEQFF
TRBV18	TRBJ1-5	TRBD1	TGTGCCAGCTCACCAGCAGGGGGTAGCAATCAGCCCCAGCATTTT	CASSPAGGSNQPQHF
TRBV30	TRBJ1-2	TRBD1	TGTGCCTGGAGTCTTACAGGGGGTCACAGCACCTTC	CAWSLTGGHSTF
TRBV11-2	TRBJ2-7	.	TGTGCCAGCAGCTTAGATCGGGGTAAGCAGTACTTC	CASSLDRGKQYF
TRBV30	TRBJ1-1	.	TGTGCCTGGAGTGTACCTGGGGCGGCTGAAGCTTTCTTT	CAWSVPGAAEAFF
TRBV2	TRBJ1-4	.	TGTGCCAGCAGTGAGGGTCGGGGGAAAAATGAAAAACTGTTTTTT	CASSEGRGKNEKLFF
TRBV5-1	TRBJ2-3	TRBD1	TGCGCCAGCAGCCTAGGGACAGGGATCACAGATACGCAGTATTTT	CASSLGTGITDTQYF
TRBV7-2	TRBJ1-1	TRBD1	TGTGCCAGCAGCGGTCAGGGGGGAGACACTGAAGCTTTCTTT	CASSGQGGDTEAFF
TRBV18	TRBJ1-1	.	TGTGCCAGCTCACCTCTGGGACAGAACACTGAAGCTTTCTTT	CASSPLGQNTEAFF
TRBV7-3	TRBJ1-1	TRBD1	TGTGCCAGCAGCCCGGGACAGACCACTGAAGCTTTCTTT	CASSPGQTTEAFF
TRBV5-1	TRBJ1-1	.	TGCGCCAGCAGCTTGGCGGGAGTGGCTTTCTTT	CASSLAGVAFF
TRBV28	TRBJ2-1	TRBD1	TGTGCCAGCAGACCGGATGGGGACAGAATATTCGATGAGCAGTTCTTC	CASRPDGDRIFDEQFF
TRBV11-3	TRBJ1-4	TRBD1	TGTGCCAGCAGTACCGGGACAGCAAATGAAAAACTGTTTTTT	CASSTGTANEKLFF
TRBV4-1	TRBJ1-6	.	TGCGCCAGCAGCCAAGATGGTCAGACTTATAATTCACCCCTCCACTTT	CASSQDGQTYNSPLHF
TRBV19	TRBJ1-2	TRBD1	TGTGCCAGTAGTATATCCCCAGGGGGCAGCGGTAGCTATGGCTACACCTTC	CASSISPGGSGSYGYTF
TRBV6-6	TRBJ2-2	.	TGTGCCAGCAGTTACTCGTTCGTGGGGGAGCTGTTTTTT	CASSYSFVGELFF
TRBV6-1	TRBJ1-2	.	TGTGCCAGCAGCTCTGACGGGAACTATGGCTACACCTTC	CASSSDGNYGYTF
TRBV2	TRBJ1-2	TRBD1	TGTGCCAGCAGGGCTGACAGGGGGGGAAACTATGGCTACACCTTC	CASRADRGGNYGYTF
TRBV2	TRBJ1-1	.	TGTGCCAGCAGCGCCAGTCTTCTGAACACTGAAGCTTTCTTT	CASSASLLNTEAFF
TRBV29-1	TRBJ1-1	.	TGCAGCGTTAGGAGGGGAAAAACTGAAGCTTTCTTT	CSVRRGKTEAFF
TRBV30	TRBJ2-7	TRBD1	TGTGCCTGGAGTGGGGACAGGGGGATCTACGAGCAGTACTTC	CAWSGDRGIYEQYF
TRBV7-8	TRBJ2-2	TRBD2	TGTGCCAGCAGCTTAGAGGGACTAGCGGGCACCGGGGAGCTGTTTTTT	CASSLEGLAGTGELFF